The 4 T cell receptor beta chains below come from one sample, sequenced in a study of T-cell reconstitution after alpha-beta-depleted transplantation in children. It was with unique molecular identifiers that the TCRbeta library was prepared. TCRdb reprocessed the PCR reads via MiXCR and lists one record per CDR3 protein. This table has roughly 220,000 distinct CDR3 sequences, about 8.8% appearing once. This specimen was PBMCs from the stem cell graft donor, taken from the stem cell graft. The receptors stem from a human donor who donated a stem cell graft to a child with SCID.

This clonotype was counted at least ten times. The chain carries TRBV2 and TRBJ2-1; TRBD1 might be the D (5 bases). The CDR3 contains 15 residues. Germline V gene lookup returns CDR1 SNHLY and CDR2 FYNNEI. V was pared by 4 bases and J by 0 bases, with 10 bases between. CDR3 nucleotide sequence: TGTGCCAGCAGTGTTGATAGGGGCTCCTACAATGAGCAGTTCTTC. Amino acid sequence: CASSVDRGSYNEQFF. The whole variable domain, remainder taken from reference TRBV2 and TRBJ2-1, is EPEVTQTPSHQVTQMGQEVILRCVPISNHLYFYWYRQILGQKVEFLVSFYNNEISEKSEIFDDQFSVERPDGSNFTLKIRSTKLEDSAMYFCASSVDRGSYNEQFFGPGTRLTVL.

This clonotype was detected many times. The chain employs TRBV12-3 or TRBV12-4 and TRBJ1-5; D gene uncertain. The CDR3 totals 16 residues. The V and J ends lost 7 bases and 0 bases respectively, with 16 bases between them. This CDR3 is CASTKTPDFSNQPQHF. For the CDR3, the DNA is TGTGCCAGCACTAAAACCCCGGACTTTAGCAATCAGCCCCAGCATTTT.

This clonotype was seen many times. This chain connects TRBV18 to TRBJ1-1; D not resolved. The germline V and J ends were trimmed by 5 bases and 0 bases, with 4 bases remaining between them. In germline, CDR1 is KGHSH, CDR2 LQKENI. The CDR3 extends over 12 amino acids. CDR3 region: CASSVMNTEAFF. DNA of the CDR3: TGTGCCAGCTCAGTCATGAACACTGAAGCTTTCTTT.

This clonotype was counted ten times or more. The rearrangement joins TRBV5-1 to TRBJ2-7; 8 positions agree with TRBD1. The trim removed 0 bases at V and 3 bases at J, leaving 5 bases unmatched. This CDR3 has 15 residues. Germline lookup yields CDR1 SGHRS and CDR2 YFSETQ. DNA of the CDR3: TGCGCCAGCAGCTTGGGGACAGGGTTCGTCTACGAGCAGTACTTC. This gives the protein CASSLGTGFVYEQYF.